Listed here are 32 T cell receptor beta chains from one sample, sequenced in a study of Tregs in tolerant kidney transplant recipients (dated by TCRdb to about 2019). What this sample's time point label stands for: 6 months after combined kidney and bone marrow transplant. Related donors were used in the transplants with nonmyeloablative bone marrow transplantation, and mixed chimerism was transient in the human trials. Libraries were built with the immunoSEQ multiplex PCR assay. TCRdb stores this immuneACCESS table with in-frame sequences only. Part of the clones is absent; in the studies checked, under half of the shortfall reflects unresolved V genes, and no reason is known for the rest. In this sample the table shows about 64,000 clones, more than 75% of which occur a single time. 3.5% to 4.5% of the sample is taken by the ten largest. Sequenced material: CD4+ T cells from blood (PBMCs), taken 6 months after the transplant. The origin of the receptors is a human patient who received a combined kidney and bone marrow transplant. After a transplant, not all T cells may be the patient's own; some may come from the graft donor.

The chain has TRBV10-3 and TRBJ2-5; TRBD2 matches at 11 bases. This CDR3 has 15 amino acids. Germline CDR1 and CDR2: ENHRY and SYGVKD. The V and J ends lost 4 bases and 5 bases, in that order; junction bases with no gene match: 6. Written as DNA, the CDR3 is TGTGCCATCAGTGCGACTAGCGGGGAAGGGGAGACCCAGTACTTC. As protein: CAISATSGEGETQYF.

The CDR3 sequence: CASSLAGLAGVDIQYF. The CDR3 DNA follows: TGTGCCAGCAGCTTGGCAGGACTAGCGGGAGTGGACATTCAGTACTTC. The rearrangement joins TRBV5-5 to TRBJ2-4, with 13 bases fitting TRBD2. The ends lost 0 bases at V and 8 bases at J; junction bases unmatched: 5. Germline V gene lookup returns CDR1 SGHKS and CDR2 YYEKEE (reference sequence). The CDR3 spans 16 residues.

The V call is TRBV5-6, the J call TRBJ2-7; D is possibly TRBD2 (5 bases). Between the trimmed V and J ends, which lost 2 bases and 2 bases, there was a span of 14 bases. The CDR3 is 15 residues long. In germline, CDR1 is SGHDT, CDR2 YYEEEE. The chain's CDR3 is CASSLVPGSTYEQYF. CDR3 DNA sequence: TGTGCCAGCAGCTTAGTCCCGGGATCAACCTACGAGCAGTACTTC.

The chain joins TRBV9 to TRBJ2-1, with 11 bases identical to TRBD2. From germline, CDR1 is SGDLS and CDR2 YYNGEE. With V trimmed by 2 bases and J by 7 bases, 5 bases remained unmatched. CDR3 size: 15 residues. In nucleotides, the CDR3 is TGTGCCAGCAGCGTTAGACTAGCGGGAAGGAATGAGCAGTTCTTC. It translates to CASSVRLAGRNEQFF.

The V gene is TRBV11-3, the J gene TRBJ2-3; 10 bases map to TRBD2. The V gene's germline CDR1 is SGHNT and CDR2 YENEEA. V shed 5 bases and J 6 bases; nucleotides not matched to a gene: 5. This CDR3 region has 14 residues. The CDR3 protein is CASSQGTSDDTQYF. CDR3 DNA: TGTGCCAGCAGCCAAGGGACTAGCGACGATACGCAGTATTTT.

The rearrangement uses TRBV29-1 and TRBJ2-1; 10 bases fit TRBD1. V was pared by 4 bases and J by 1 base, with 4 bases of the junction left unmatched. CDR1 and CDR2 from the germline V gene are SQVTM and ANQGSEA. This CDR3 has 15 amino acids. CDR3 nucleotide sequence: TGCAGCGTTGGGGGGGGACAGGGGTCCTACAATGAGCAGTTCTTC. Protein product: CSVGGGQGSYNEQFF.

The rearrangement uses TRBV27 and TRBJ2-6, with 10 bases identical to TRBD2. V lost 0 bases, J lost 2 bases, and 4 bases stayed unmatched. CDR3 length: 18 residues. Per germline, CDR1 MNHEY and CDR2 SMNVEV (reference sequence). The CDR3 DNA is TGTGCCAGCAGTTTATCGAAGCGGGGGGGCGCTGGGGCCAACGTCCTGACTTTC. Its translation is CASSLSKRGGAGANVLTF.

CDR3 nucleotides: TGTGCCAGCAGCCCGGGGACTATCCAGCAGTACTTC. Amino acids: CASSPGTIQQYF. This chain joins TRBV9 and TRBJ2-7; TRBD2 matches at 7 bases. The germline CDR1 and CDR2 sequences are SGDLS and YYNGEE. Germline trimming cut 4 bases from V and 8 bases from J; bases unmatched to any gene: 6. This CDR3 is built from 12 residues.

V and J are TRBV19 and TRBJ1-5; D perhaps matches TRBD1 (6 bases). The V and J ends lost 3 bases and 10 bases respectively, with 16 bases between them. The CDR3 covers 14 residues. CDR1 and CDR2 from the germline V gene are LNHDA and SQIVND (reference sequence). The CDR3 here is CASSIVTGKAPQHF. The CDR3 DNA sequence: TGTGCCAGTAGTATTGTCACAGGGAAGGCTCCCCAGCATTTT.

The genes are TRBV27 and TRBJ2-5; possibly TRBD2 for D (5 bases). Trimming shortened V by 0 bases and J by 5 bases, and 7 bases separated the two germline ends. The CDR3 consists of 13 residues. Germline loops: CDR1 MNHEY, CDR2 SMNVEV (reference sequence). The CDR3, as DNA: TGTGCCAGCAGTTTATCGAGGAGGGAGACCCAGTACTTC. The encoded protein is CASSLSRRETQYF.

This sequence joins TRBV4-3 and TRBJ2-5; TRBD2 matches at 12 bases. Germline V gives CDR1 LGHNA, CDR2 YSLEER. Trimming removed 3 bases from V and 4 bases from J; junction bases left unmatched: 3. The CDR3 contains 15 residues. CDR3 residues: CASSHQTSGRETQYF. In DNA form, the CDR3 reads TGCGCCAGCAGCCATCAGACTAGCGGGAGAGAGACCCAGTACTTC.

The CDR3 coding sequence is TGTGCCACCAGCAGGACTCAGGGGGCGCAGGGGACCCAGTACTTC. Amino acids: CATSRTQGAQGTQYF. The chain is built from TRBV15 and TRBJ2-5, with 8 bases identical to TRBD1. CDR1 and CDR2 from the germline V gene are LNHNV and YYDKDF (reference sequence). CDR3 length: 15 amino acids. V dropped 3 bases and J dropped 7; count of bases not matched to a gene: 10.

Concerning this clone itself: The sample contains more than one DNA sequence encoding this CDR3. The V call is TRBV2, the J call TRBJ1-6; D is ambiguous. Germline CDR1 and CDR2: SNHLY and FYNNEI. The length of the CDR3 is 11 residues. V was trimmed by 5 bases and J by 13 bases, leaving 9 bases between them. CDR3 DNA: TGTGCCAGCAGTTCGGGGTCCCCCCTCCACTTT. Amino acids: CASSSGSPLHF. The whole variable domain, filled in from reference TRBV2 and TRBJ1-6, reads EPEVTQTPSHQVTQMGQEVILRCVPISNHLYFYWYRQILGQKVEFLVSFYNNEISEKSEIFDDQFSVERPDGSNFTLKIRSTKLEDSAMYFCASSSGSPLHFGNGTRLTVT.

This rearrangement joins TRBV5-1 to TRBJ2-1, with 12 bases matching TRBD2. Unmatched junction bases numbered 5, after V lost 0 bases and J lost 1 base. Looked up from germline, CDR1 is SGHRS and CDR2 is YFSETQ. The CDR3 loop spans 18 amino acids. The CDR3 protein is CASSLVLAGGNSYNEQFF. The CDR3 DNA sequence: TGCGCCAGCAGCTTGGTACTAGCGGGGGGAAATTCCTACAATGAGCAGTTCTTC. The full variable domain, in which reference TRBV5-1 and TRBJ2-1 provide the parts outside the CDR3, is KAGVTQTPRYLIKTRGQQVTLSCSPISGHRSVSWYQQTPGQGLQFLFEYFSETQRNKGNFPGRFSGRQFSNSRSEMNVSTLELGDSALYLCASSLVLAGGNSYNEQFFGPGTRLTVL.

The chain has TRBV5-1 and TRBJ2-7; tentatively, D is TRBD2 (6 bases). This CDR3 has 15 amino acids. CDR1 is SGHRS and CDR2 is YFSETQ in the germline V gene. V lost 4 bases, J lost 2 bases, and 16 bases lay in between. The CDR3 is CASSEALATTYEQYF. The CDR3 DNA reads TGCGCCAGCAGCGAGGCTCTAGCGACAACCTACGAGCAGTACTTC.

This clone was seen a single time. The genes are TRBV5-6 and TRBJ2-3; weak D call: TRBD1 (6 bases). There are 13 residues in the CDR3. Looked up from germline, CDR1 is SGHDT and CDR2 is YYEEEE. Deletions cut 4 bases from V and 3 bases from J, with 9 bases between. CDR3 in DNA: TGTGCCAGCAGCCAAAGGGGGACAGATACGCAGTATTTT. Its translation is CASSQRGTDTQYF. Full variable domain (rest looked up from reference TRBV5-6 and TRBJ2-3): DAGVTQSPTHLIKTRGQQVTLRCSPKSGHDTVSWYQQALGQGPQFIFQYYEEEERQRGNFPDRFSGHQFPNYSSELNVNALLLGDSALYLCASSQRGTDTQYFGPGTRLTVL.

As DNA, the CDR3 is TGTGCCAGCAGCGGGGACTTAGCCGGGGATGAGCAGTTCTTC. As protein: CASSGDLAGDEQFF. The rearrangement links TRBV7-3 to TRBJ2-1; possible D gene TRBD2, 6 bases. The CDR3 consists of 14 residues. Germline loops: CDR1 SGHTA, CDR2 FQGTGA. V was pared by 5 bases and J by 8 bases, with 16 bases between.

The genes are TRBV5-4 and TRBJ2-3; TRBD2 agrees at 16 bases. Looked up from germline, CDR1 is SGHNT and CDR2 is YYREEE (reference sequence). Trimming cost V 1 base and J 4 bases; bases outside gene matches: 6. The CDR3 runs 18 residues. In DNA form, the CDR3 reads TGTGCCAGCAGCTTGATGGGACTAGCGGGGGGGAGCCCAGATACGCAGTATTTT. It is translated as CASSLMGLAGGSPDTQYF.

The table lists this clone with a few counts. The chain carries TRBV7-2 and TRBJ2-5, with 12 bases fitting TRBD2. The V and J ends lost 5 bases and 5 bases, in that order; junction bases with no gene match: 3. Germline V gene sequence: CDR1 SGHTA, CDR2 FQGNSA. The CDR3 covers 14 residues. The CDR3 loop is CASSLTSGGETQYF. The CDR3 DNA reads as TGTGCCAGCAGCCTAACTAGCGGGGGGGAGACCCAGTACTTC.

This clone has just a few counts. The V gene is TRBV18, the J gene TRBJ1-1; a possible D gene is TRBD1 (6 bases). The V gene lost 4 bases and the J gene lost 4 bases, with 19 bases spanning the gap. The CDR3 extends over 16 amino acids. Germline CDR1 and CDR2: KGHSH and LQKENI. The CDR3: CASSRYREGTVTEAFF. The CDR3 DNA reads TGTGCCAGCTCACGATACAGGGAAGGGACCGTCACTGAAGCTTTCTTT.

CDR3 loop: CASSPAGSSTGYTF. In nucleotides, the CDR3 is TGTGCCAGCTCACCAGCAGGCTCAAGTACTGGCTACACCTTC. The chain has TRBV18 and TRBJ1-2; D is unclear. Germline V gives CDR1 KGHSH, CDR2 LQKENI. This CDR3 has 14 residues. V was shortened by 2 bases and J by 7 bases, with 14 bases between the two germline ends.

This chain uses TRBV25-1 with TRBJ2-3, with a weak D call TRBD2 (6 bases). The CDR3 runs to 14 residues. The germline V gene encodes CDR1 MGHDK and CDR2 SYGVNS. Deletions cut 7 bases from V and 6 bases from J, with 17 bases between. The CDR3 reads CASTRDSYEDTQYF. The CDR3, as DNA: TGTGCCAGCACCCGGGACTCCTATGAGGATACGCAGTATTTT. The variable domain in full, completed from reference TRBV25-1 and TRBJ2-3, reads EADIYQTPRYLVIGTGKKITLECSQTMGHDKMYWYQQDPGMELHLIHYSYGVNSTEKGDLSSESTVSRIRTEHFPLTLESARPSHTSQYLCASTRDSYEDTQYFGPGTRLTVL.

As concerns this clone: At the DNA level, this CDR3 is encoded by other sequences in the same sample as well. The chain combines TRBV7-8 with TRBJ1-6, with TRBD1 matching over 7 bases. Trimming at V came to 0 bases and at J to 13 bases, leaving 15 bases not matched to a gene. Germline CDR1 reads SGHVS; CDR2 reads FQNEAQ. The CDR3 totals 17 residues. The CDR3 is CASSLARGQTITSPLHF. The CDR3 nucleotides are TGTGCCAGCAGCTTAGCGCGGGGACAGACAATAACCTCCCCCCTCCACTTT.

The chain recombines TRBV5-1 with TRBJ2-1, with 7 bases identical to TRBD2. The germline gives CDR1 SGHRS, CDR2 YFSETQ. With V trimmed by 6 bases and J by 1 base, 7 bases remained unmatched. This CDR3 comprises 15 residues. The CDR3 DNA is TGCGCCAGCAAGGACGGGGGAGGGTCCTACAATGAGCAGTTCTTC. Translation gives CASKDGGGSYNEQFF.

The chain links TRBV7-9 to TRBJ1-4; D not resolved. Germline loops: CDR1 SEHNR, CDR2 FQNEAQ (reference sequence). The CDR3 consists of 16 residues. Trimming left V 2 bases short and J 0 bases short, with 10 bases between. This CDR3 reads CASSLLYTATNEKLFF. The CDR3 DNA sequence: TGTGCCAGCAGCTTATTGTATACTGCAACTAATGAAAAACTGTTTTTT.

This clone has only one observation. The chain carries TRBV27 and TRBJ2-3; D uncertain. Per germline, CDR1 MNHEY and CDR2 SMNVEV (reference sequence). Trimming removed 1 base at V and 2 bases at J, with 7 bases between. The CDR3 totals 14 residues. The CDR3 loop reads CASSLFPLTDTQYF. CDR3 DNA sequence: TGTGCCAGCAGTTTATTCCCCCTCACAGATACGCAGTATTTT.

The CDR3 nucleotides are TGTGCCAGCTCATTCCGGACTCCTTCCTACGAGCAGTACTTC. It codes for CASSFRTPSYEQYF. The chain carries TRBV18 and TRBJ2-7, with TRBD2 as a possible D gene (5 bases). V was clipped by 5 bases and J by 1 base, with 12 bases between them. CDR1 is KGHSH, CDR2 LQKENI, per germline. This CDR3 contains 14 residues.

V is TRBV10-1 and J is TRBJ2-7, with TRBD1 matching over 9 bases. This CDR3 is 16 amino acids long. With V trimmed by 8 bases and J by 2 bases, 13 bases remained unmatched. Germline CDR1 reads WNHNN; CDR2 reads SYGVQD (reference sequence). As DNA, the CDR3 is TGCGCCAGCTCCAAACAGACCGGGACAGGGACCTACGAGCAGTACTTC. It encodes CASSKQTGTGTYEQYF.

The rearrangement uses TRBV2 and TRBJ1-2; 7 bases are a match to TRBD1. There are 13 residues in the CDR3. The V and J ends lost 4 bases and 8 bases, in that order; junction bases with no gene match: 7. The V gene's germline CDR1 is SNHLY and CDR2 FYNNEI. The CDR3 DNA is TGTGCCAGCAGTGTACAGGGGCTCGTCGGCTACACCTTC. As protein: CASSVQGLVGYTF.

The chain carries TRBV15 and TRBJ1-4; no reliable D call. Trimming pared 3 bases from V and 8 bases from J, leaving 4 bases between. This CDR3 is 11 amino acids long. Per the germline V gene, CDR1 is LNHNV and CDR2 is YYDKDF (reference sequence). For the CDR3, the DNA is TGTGCCACCAGCAGTCGGGAAAAACTGTTTTTT. Protein sequence: CATSSREKLFF.

V is TRBV11-1 and J is TRBJ2-2; possible D gene TRBD1, 6 bases. The CDR3 spans 14 residues. V was shortened by 1 base and J by 6 bases, with 9 bases between the two germline ends. The V gene's germline CDR1 is SGHAT and CDR2 FQDESV (reference sequence). The CDR3 sequence: CASSLGGQPGELFF. In DNA, the CDR3 is TGTGCCAGCAGCTTAGGGGGGCAGCCCGGGGAGCTGTTTTTT.

The J gene is TRBJ2-7, the V gene TRBV7-9, with TRBD1 identical over 8 bases. Germline assignment: CDR1 SEHNR and CDR2 FQNEAQ (reference sequence). The J segment lost 6 bases and the V segment lost 0 bases, leaving 10 bases of the junction unmatched. The CDR3 covers 16 residues. The CDR3, as DNA: TGTGCCAGCAGCTTAGCTTCCGGACAGGGCAAACGCGAGCAGTACTTC. Its protein product is CASSLASGQGKREQYF.